Included here is one T cell receptor (beta chain) sequence, with context. This receptor's antigen is unknown. No much larger clonotype is one base removed from it; base qualities were not supplied. Counted from cysteine to phenylalanine, this CDR3 has 13 amino acids. Kept here is only the CDR3 DNA, which spans 39 bases and is read in frame from base 1. V is cut by 6 bases and J by 2 bases, and the space between the germline ends is 13 bases. From the germline V gene, CDR1 is SQVTM and CDR2 is ANQGSEA. The sample is drawn from a study of control samples from healthy donors and cancer patients (dated by TCRdb to the early 2020s). Library construction relied on the immunoSEQ multiplex PCR assay. Here the immuneACCESS table is served through TCRdb, limited to in-frame sequences with V and J called. Missing clones are a known gap in these copies; in checked studies unresolved V genes cover under half, and the rest lacks a known reason. The sample data list 140,000 or so clones, and around 90% of these were observed just once. The ten largest make up approximately 2.9% of the sample.

The receptor was derived from a young man in good health. Sequenced: blood. The chain was built from TRBV29-1 and TRBJ1-1, and possibly TRBD1, on 6 matching bases. The CDR3 protein sequence reads: CSVGGQTNTEAFF. The DNA sequence reads TGCAGCGTAGGAGGACAGACTAACACTGAAGCTTTCTTT.